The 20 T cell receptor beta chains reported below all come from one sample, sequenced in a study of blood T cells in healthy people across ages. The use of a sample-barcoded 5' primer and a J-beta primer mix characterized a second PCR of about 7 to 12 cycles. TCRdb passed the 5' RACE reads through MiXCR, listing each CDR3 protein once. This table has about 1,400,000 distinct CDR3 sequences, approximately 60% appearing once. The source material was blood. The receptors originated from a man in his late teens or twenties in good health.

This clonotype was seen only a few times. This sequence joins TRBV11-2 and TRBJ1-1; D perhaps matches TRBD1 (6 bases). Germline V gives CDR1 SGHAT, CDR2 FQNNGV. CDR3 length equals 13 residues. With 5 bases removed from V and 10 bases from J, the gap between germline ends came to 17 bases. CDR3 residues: CASSMTGLLGAFF. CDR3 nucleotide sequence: TGTGCCAGCAGCATGACAGGACTTTTAGGAGCTTTCTTT.

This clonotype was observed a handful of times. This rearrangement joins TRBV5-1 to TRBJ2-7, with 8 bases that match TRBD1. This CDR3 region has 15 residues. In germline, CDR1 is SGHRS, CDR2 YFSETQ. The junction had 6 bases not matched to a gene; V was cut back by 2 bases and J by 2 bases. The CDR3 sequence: CASSLNDRGAYEQYF. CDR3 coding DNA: TGCGCCAGCAGCTTAAACGACAGGGGCGCCTACGAGCAGTACTTC.

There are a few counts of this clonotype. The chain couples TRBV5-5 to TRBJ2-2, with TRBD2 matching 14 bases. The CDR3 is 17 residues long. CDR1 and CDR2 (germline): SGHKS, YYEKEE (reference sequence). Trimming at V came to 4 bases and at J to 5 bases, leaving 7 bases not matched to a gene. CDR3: CASSRTSGRPATGELFF. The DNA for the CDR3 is TGTGCCAGCAGCCGGACTAGCGGGAGGCCAGCAACCGGGGAGCTGTTTTTT.

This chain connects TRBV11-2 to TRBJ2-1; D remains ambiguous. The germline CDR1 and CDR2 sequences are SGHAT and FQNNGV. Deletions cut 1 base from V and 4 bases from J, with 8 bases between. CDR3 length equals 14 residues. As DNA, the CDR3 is TGTGCCAGCAGCTTAGGCAGGTTATACAATGAGCAGTTCTTC. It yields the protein CASSLGRLYNEQFF. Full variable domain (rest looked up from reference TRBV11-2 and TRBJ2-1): EAGVAQSPRYKIIEKRQSVAFWCNPISGHATLYWYQQILGQGPKLLIQFQNNGVVDDSQLPKDRFSAERLKGVDSTLKIQPAKLEDSAVYLCASSLGRLYNEQFFGPGTRLTVL.

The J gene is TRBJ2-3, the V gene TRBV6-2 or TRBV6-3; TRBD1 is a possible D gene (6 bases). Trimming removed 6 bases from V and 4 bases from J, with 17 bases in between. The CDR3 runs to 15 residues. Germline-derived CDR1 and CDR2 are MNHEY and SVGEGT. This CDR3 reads CASRPRQVRPDTQYF. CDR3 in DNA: TGTGCCAGCAGGCCCCGACAGGTTCGTCCAGATACGCAGTATTTT.

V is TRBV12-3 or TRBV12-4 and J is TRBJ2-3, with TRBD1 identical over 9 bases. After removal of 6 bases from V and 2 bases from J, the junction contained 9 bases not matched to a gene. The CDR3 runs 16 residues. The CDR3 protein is CASRPDRGEHTDTQYF. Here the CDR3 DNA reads TGTGCCAGCAGGCCGGACAGGGGAGAACACACAGATACGCAGTATTTT.

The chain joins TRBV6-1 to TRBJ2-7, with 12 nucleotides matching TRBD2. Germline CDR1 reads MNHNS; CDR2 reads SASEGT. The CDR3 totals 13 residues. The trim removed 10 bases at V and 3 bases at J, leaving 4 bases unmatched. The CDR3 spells CATVTSGGYEQYF. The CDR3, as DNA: TGTGCCACCGTGACTAGCGGGGGCTACGAGCAGTACTTC.

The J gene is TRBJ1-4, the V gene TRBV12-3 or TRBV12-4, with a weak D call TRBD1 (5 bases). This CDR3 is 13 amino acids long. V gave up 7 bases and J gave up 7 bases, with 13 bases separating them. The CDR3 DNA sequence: TGTGCCAGCACCCCGCAGGGTGGTGAAAAACTGTTTTTT. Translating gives CASTPQGGEKLFF.

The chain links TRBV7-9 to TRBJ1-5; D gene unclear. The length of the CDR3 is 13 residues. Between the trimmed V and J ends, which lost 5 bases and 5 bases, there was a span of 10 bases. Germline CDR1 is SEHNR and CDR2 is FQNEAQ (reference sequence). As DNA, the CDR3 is TGTGCCAGCAGCCGGACGGTGGATCAGCCCCAGCATTTT. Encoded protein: CASSRTVDQPQHF.

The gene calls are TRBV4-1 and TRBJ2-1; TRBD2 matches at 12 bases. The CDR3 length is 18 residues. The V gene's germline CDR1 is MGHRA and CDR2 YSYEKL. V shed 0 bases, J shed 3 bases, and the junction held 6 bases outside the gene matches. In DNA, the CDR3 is TGCGCCAGCAGCCAAGACCGACTAGCGGGGGCCTACTACAATGAGCAGTTCTTC. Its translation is CASSQDRLAGAYYNEQFF.

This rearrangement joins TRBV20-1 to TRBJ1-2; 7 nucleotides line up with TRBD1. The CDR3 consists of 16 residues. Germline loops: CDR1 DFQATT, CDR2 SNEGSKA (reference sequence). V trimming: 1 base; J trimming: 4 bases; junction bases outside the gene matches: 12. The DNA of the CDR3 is TGCAGTGCTAGAGGCACCGGGACAGCCCATTTCTATGGCTACACCTTC. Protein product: CSARGTGTAHFYGYTF.

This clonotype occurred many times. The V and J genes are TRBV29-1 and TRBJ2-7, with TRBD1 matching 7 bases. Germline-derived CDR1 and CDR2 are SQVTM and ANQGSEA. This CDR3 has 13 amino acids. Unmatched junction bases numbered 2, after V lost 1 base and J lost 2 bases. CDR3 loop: CSVEGDRAYEQYF. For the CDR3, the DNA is TGCAGCGTTGAAGGGGACAGAGCCTACGAGCAGTACTTC.

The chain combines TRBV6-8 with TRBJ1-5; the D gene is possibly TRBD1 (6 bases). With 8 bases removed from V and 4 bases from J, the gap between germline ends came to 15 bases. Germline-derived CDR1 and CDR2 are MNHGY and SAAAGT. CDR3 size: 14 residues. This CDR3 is CASFVRGANQPQHF. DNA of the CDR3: TGTGCCAGCTTCGTTCGGGGGGCAAATCAGCCCCAGCATTTT.

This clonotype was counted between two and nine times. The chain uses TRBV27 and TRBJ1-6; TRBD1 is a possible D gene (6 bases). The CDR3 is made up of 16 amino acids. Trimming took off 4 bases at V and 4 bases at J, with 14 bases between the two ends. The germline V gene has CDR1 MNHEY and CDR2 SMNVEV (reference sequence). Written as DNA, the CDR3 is TGTGCCAGCAGTTCTCAGGACAGAGCTTATAATTCACCCCTCCACTTT. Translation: CASSSQDRAYNSPLHF.

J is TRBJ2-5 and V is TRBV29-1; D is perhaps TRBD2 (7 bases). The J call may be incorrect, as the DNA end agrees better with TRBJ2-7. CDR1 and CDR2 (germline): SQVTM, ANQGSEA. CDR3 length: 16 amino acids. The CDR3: CSVVRQGRGATGEQYF. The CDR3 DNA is TGCAGCGTGGTCCGTCAGGGTCGGGGGGCTACCGGCGAGCAGTACTTC.

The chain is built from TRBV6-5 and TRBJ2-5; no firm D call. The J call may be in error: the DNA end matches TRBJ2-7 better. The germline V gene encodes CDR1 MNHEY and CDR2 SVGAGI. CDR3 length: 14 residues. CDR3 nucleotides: TGTGCCAGCAGCCCTGACTCGCTAGCCTACGAGCAGTACTTC. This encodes CASSPDSLAYEQYF.

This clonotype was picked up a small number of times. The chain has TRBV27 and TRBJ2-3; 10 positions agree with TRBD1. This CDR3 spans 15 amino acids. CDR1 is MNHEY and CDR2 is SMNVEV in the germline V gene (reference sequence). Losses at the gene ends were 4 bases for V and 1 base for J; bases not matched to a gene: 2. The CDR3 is CASSSTGGGTDTQYF. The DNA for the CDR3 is TGTGCCAGCAGTTCGACAGGGGGCGGCACAGATACGCAGTATTTT.

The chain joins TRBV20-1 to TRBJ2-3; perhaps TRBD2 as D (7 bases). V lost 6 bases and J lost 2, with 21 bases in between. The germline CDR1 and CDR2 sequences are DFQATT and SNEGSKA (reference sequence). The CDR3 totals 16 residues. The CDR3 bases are TGCAGTGCCCCGGGGCAGGGCGGGGGCCTCACAGATACGCAGTATTTT. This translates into CSAPGQGGGLTDTQYF.

CDR3: CAISVTSEGTGELFF. The CDR3 nucleotides are TGTGCCATCAGTGTGACTAGCGAGGGTACCGGGGAGCTGTTTTTT. The chain links TRBV10-3 to TRBJ2-2, with 8 positions matching TRBD2. CDR3 length equals 15 residues. Per germline, CDR1 ENHRY and CDR2 SYGVKD. J gave up 5 bases and V 4 bases, and 6 bases lay outside the gene matches.

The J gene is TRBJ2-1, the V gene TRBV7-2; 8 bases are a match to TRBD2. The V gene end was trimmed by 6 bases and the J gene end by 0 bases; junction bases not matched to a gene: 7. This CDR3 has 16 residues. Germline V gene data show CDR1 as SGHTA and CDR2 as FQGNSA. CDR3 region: CASSRESGGSYNEQFF. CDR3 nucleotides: TGTGCCAGCAGTAGAGAGAGCGGGGGCTCCTACAATGAGCAGTTCTTC.